This record covers a single T cell receptor beta chain. PCR was performed using 60 Vbeta and 13 Jbeta primers. Clones were read by immunoSEQ multiplex PCR, and TCRdb kept only the in-frame ones, dropping some. The sample holds 140,000 to 150,000 clones, 60% to 80% seen once. The data were obtained in a study of cytomegalovirus exposure and HLA in healthy donors. Germline assignment: CDR1 GTSNPN and CDR2 SVGIG (reference sequence). This CDR3 has 14 residues. Between the trimmed V and J ends, which lost 1 base and 2 bases, there was a span of 8 bases. The V gene is TRBV30, the J gene TRBJ2-2; D gene ambiguous. What was sequenced was PBMCs. The TCR comes from a middle-aged woman in good health and CMV-seropositive. CDR3 in DNA: TGTGCCTGGAGTGGCCTACTAAACACCGGGGAGCTGTTTTTT. Translation: CAWSGLLNTGELFF.